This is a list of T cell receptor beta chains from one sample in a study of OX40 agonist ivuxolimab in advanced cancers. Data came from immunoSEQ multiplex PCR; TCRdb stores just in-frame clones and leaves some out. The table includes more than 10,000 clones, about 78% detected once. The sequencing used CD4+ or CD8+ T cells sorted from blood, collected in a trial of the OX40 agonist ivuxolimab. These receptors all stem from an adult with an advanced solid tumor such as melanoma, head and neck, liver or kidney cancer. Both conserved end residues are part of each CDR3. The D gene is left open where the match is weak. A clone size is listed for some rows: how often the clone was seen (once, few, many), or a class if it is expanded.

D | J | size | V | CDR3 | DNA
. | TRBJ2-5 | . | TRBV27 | CASSLSGAGTQYF | TGTGCCAGCAGTTTATCGGGGGCCGGGACCCAGTACTTC
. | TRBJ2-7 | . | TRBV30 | CAWSEAPRGQYF | TGTGCCTGGAGTGAAGCTCCCAGGGGCCAGTACTTC
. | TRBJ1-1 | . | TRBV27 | CASTPGRSLTEAFF | TGTGCCAGCACCCCAGGGAGAAGTTTAACTGAAGCTTTCTTT
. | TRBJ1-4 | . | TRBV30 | CAWSAGRSATNEKLFF | TGTGCCTGGAGCGCGGGCAGGTCTGCAACTAATGAAAAACTGTTTTTT
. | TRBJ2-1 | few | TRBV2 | CASSGAGRANEQFF | TGTGCCAGCAGTGGGGCAGGGAGAGCGAATGAGCAGTTCTTC
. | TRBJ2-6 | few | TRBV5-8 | CASSRDASGLGANVLTF | TGTGCCAGCAGCAGGGACGCATCTGGTCTTGGGGCCAACGTCCTGACTTTC
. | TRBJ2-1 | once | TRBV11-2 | CASSPENRIEQFF | TGTGCCAGCAGCCCTGAGAACAGGATTGAGCAGTTCTTC
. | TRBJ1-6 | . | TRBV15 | CATTPGLGSPLHF | TGTGCCACCACCCCGGGACTGGGATCACCCCTCCACTTT
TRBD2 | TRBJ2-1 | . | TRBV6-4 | CASSDGTSGNEQFF | TGTGCCAGCAGTGACGGGACTAGCGGCAATGAGCAGTTCTTC
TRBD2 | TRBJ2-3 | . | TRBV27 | CASSRPSGSGTDTQYF | TGTGCCAGCAGCCGACCTAGCGGGAGTGGAACAGATACGCAGTATTTT
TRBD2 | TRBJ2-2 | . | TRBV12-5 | CASGLPGTSGRQKNTGELFF | TGTGCTAGTGGTTTGCCCGGGACTAGCGGGAGGCAGAAGAACACCGGGGAGCTGTTTTTT
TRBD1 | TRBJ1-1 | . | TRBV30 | CAWTTPGQGAGKNTEAFF | TGTGCCTGGACAACCCCGGGACAGGGGGCCGGCAAAAACACTGAAGCTTTCTTT
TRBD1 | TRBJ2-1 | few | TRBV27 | CASSIRTGRSEQFF | TGTGCCAGCAGTATCCGGACAGGGAGGAGTGAGCAGTTCTTC
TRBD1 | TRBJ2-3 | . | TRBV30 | CAWSVPRTGRADTQYF | TGTGCCTGGAGTGTACCCCGGACAGGTCGCGCAGATACGCAGTATTTT
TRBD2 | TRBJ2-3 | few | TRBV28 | CASRRTSGRGDTQYF | TGTGCCAGCAGGCGGACTAGCGGGAGAGGCGATACGCAGTATTTT
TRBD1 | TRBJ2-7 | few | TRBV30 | CAWSAARDSLYEQYF | TGTGCCTGGAGTGCGGCCCGGGACAGTCTCTACGAGCAGTACTTC
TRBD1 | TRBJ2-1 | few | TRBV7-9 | CASSLYRTGAKNEQFF | TGTGCCAGCAGCTTATACCGGACAGGGGCGAAGAATGAGCAGTTCTTC
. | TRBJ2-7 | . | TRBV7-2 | CASSSGARPNTYEQYF | TGTGCCAGCAGCTCAGGGGCAAGGCCCAACACCTACGAGCAGTACTTC
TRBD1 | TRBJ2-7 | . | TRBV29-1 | CSARTGTYEQYF | TGCAGCGCGAGGACAGGAACCTACGAGCAGTACTTC
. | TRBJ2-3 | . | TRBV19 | CASSIISGRGDTQYF | TGTGCCAGTAGTATAATCTCCGGGAGAGGAGATACGCAGTATTTT
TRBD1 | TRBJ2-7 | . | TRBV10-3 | CAISEGAGTGSYEQYF | TGTGCCATCAGTGAGGGGGCCGGGACAGGGTCCTACGAGCAGTACTTC
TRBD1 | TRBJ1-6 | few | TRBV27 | CASSLGQGNSPLHF | TGTGCCAGCAGTCTTGGACAGGGAAATTCACCCCTCCACTTT
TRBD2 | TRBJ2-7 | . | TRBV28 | CASSFQFGREDYEQYF | TGTGCCAGCAGTTTTCAGTTCGGGCGGGAGGACTACGAGCAGTACTTC
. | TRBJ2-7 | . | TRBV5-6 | CASSLVPSYEQYF | TGTGCCAGCAGCTTGGTTCCCTCCTACGAGCAGTACTTC
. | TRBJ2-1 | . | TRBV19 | CASSSDTSSYNEQFF | TGTGCCAGTAGTTCCGACACGAGCTCCTACAATGAGCAGTTCTTC
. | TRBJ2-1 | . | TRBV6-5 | CASSYGNEQFF | TGTGCCAGCAGTTACGGAAATGAGCAGTTCTTC
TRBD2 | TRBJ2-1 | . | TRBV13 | CASSLGTSGRGNEQFF | TGTGCCAGCAGCTTAGGGACTAGCGGGAGGGGAAATGAGCAGTTCTTC
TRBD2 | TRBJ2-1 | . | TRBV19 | CASSLAARYNEQFF | TGTGCCAGTAGTCTAGCGGCAAGATACAATGAGCAGTTCTTC
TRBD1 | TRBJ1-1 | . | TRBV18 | CASTTQGARGEAFF | TGTGCCAGCACAACACAGGGGGCGCGGGGAGAAGCTTTCTTT
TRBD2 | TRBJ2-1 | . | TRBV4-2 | CASSQGRTSGRHNEQFF | TGTGCCAGCAGCCAAGGTCGGACTAGCGGGAGGCACAATGAGCAGTTCTTC
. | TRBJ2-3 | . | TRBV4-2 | CASSPKRGDTQYF | TGTGCCAGCAGCCCCAAGCGAGGAGATACGCAGTATTTT
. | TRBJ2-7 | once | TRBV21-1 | CASSKVLLSRLQNSYEQYF | TGTGCCAGCAGCAAAGTCCTCCTCAGCAGGCTGCAAAACTCCTACGAGCAGTACTTC
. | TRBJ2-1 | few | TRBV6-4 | CASSDSGTSYNEQFF | TGTGCCAGCAGTGACTCGGGGACAAGCTACAATGAGCAGTTCTTC
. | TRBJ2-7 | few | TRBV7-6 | CASSPSSGGHEQYF | TGTGCCAGCAGCCCCTCCTCGGGGGGCCACGAGCAGTACTTC
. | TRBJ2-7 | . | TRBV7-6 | CASSLARMGEQYF | TGTGCCAGCAGCTTAGCGCGTATGGGGGAGCAGTACTTC
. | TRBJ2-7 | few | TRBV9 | CASSVADGGEQYF | TGTGCCAGCAGCGTAGCAGACGGCGGGGAGCAGTACTTC
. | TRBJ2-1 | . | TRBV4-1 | CASSETANNEQFF | TGCGCCAGCAGCGAGACTGCCAACAATGAGCAGTTCTTC
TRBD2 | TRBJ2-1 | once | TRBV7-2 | CASSLTSGGHNEQFF | TGTGCCAGCAGCCTAACTAGCGGGGGACACAATGAGCAGTTCTTC
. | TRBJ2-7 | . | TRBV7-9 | CASSFPGYLYEQYF | TGTGCCAGCAGCTTCCCGGGGTACCTCTACGAGCAGTACTTC
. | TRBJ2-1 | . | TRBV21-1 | CASGLITDAYNEQFF | TGTGCCAGCGGACTGATCACCGATGCGTACAATGAGCAGTTCTTC
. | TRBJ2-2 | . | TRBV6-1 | CASSVQPGVGNTGELFF | TGTGCCAGCAGTGTCCAACCGGGGGTAGGGAACACCGGGGAGCTGTTTTTT
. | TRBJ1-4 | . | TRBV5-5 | CASSTGTGGNEKLFF | TGTGCCAGCAGCACGGGGACCGGCGGTAATGAAAAACTGTTTTTT
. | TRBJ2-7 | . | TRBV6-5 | CASSESNRDEQYF | TGTGCCAGCAGTGAGAGCAATCGGGACGAGCAGTACTTC
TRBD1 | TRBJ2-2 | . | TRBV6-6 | CASTDRVAPNTGELFF | TGTGCCAGCACCGACAGGGTAGCCCCAAACACCGGGGAGCTGTTTTTT
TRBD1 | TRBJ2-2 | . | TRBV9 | CASSVSGGLSGELFF | TGTGCCAGCAGCGTATCAGGGGGCCTGAGCGGGGAGCTGTTTTTT
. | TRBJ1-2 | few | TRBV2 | CASSVLGGVGDYGYTF | TGTGCCAGCAGTGTCCTCGGGGGGGTAGGCGACTATGGCTACACCTTC
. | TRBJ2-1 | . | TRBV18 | CATPGRYNEQFF | TGTGCCACCCCGGGCAGGTACAATGAGCAGTTCTTC
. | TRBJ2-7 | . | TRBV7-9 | CASSPAGLFYEQYF | TGTGCCAGCAGCCCCGCGGGACTCTTCTACGAGCAGTACTTC
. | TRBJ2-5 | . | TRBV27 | CASSSHGGQETQYF | TGTGCCAGCAGTTCCCACGGGGGCCAAGAGACCCAGTACTTC
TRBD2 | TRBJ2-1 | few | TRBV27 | CASSPSILAGGDEQFF | TGTGCCAGCAGTCCCTCCATACTAGCGGGAGGTGATGAGCAGTTCTTC
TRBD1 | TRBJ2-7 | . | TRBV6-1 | CASSERTGGSYEQYF | TGTGCCAGCAGTGAACGGACAGGGGGGAGTTACGAGCAGTACTTC
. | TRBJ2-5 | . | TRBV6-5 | CASSPTQGLQETQYF | TGTGCCAGCAGCCCGACCCAGGGGCTCCAAGAGACCCAGTACTTC
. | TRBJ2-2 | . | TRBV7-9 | CASSLVLGVGELFF | TGTGCCAGCAGCTTAGTTCTGGGTGTCGGGGAGCTGTTTTTT
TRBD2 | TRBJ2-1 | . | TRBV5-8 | CASSLGAGDNEQFF | TGTGCCAGCAGCTTGGGGGCGGGGGACAATGAGCAGTTCTTC
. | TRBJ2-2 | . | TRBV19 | CASRTTGELFF | TGTGCCAGTAGAACCACCGGGGAGCTGTTTTTT
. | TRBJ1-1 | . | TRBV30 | CAWSVLGGALNTEAFF | TGTGCCTGGAGTGTTTTGGGGGGCGCGCTGAACACTGAAGCTTTCTTT